This TCR beta chain was identified in a study of vaccination effects on CD4 cells after COVID-19. The germline V gene has CDR1 SGHVS and CDR2 FNYEAQ. The ends lost 5 bases at V and 10 bases at J; junction bases unmatched: 15. This CDR3 is 17 amino acids long. This clone was seen a handful of times. The antigen is unknown. The data were produced by immunoSEQ multiplex PCR, yet TCRdb's version contains in-frame clones alone and is incomplete. The data contain some 70,000 clones, 65% to 80% of them seen just once; the ten biggest clones take up approximately 2.3%. Isolation of CD4+ T cells took place after approximately 10 days of culture. Two doses of either BNT162b2 or mRNA-1273 were given to each participant.

The V and J genes are TRBV7-6 and TRBJ1-6; TRBD1 matches 9 bases. This receptor was obtained from a human donor who received a COVID-19 vaccine. Material: CD4+ T cells from PBMCs cultured without peptide, obtained after COVID-19 vaccination. The chain's CDR3 is CASSPRGGTGSVSPLHF. CDR3 sequence (DNA): TGTGCCAGCAGCCCTCGAGGTGGGACAGGGAGTGTGTCACCCCTCCACTTT.